This T cell receptor (beta chain) was sequenced for a study of OX40 agonist ivuxolimab in advanced cancers. Study summary: Every 2 weeks, patients got intravenous ivuxolimab at one of six dose levels (0.01-10 mg/kg). Two patients with cutaneous melanoma and one with hepatocellular carcinoma, three in total, showed partial responses.

General study findings and limits: Averaged across samples, CD8+ T cells carried more expanded clones than CD4+ did.

Systemic immunosuppression or a history of autoimmune disease excluded patients. Regarding this clone: Its antigen is unidentified.

CDR1 SNHLY and CDR2 FYNNEI come from the germline V gene. This CDR3 is built from 13 residues. Trimming removed 8 bases from V and 5 bases from J; junction bases left unmatched: 7. Some clones are missing from TCRdb's copy, which holds only in-frame ones; the method was immunoSEQ multiplex PCR. The sample has about 78,000 clones; less than 85% are singletons. This sequence joins TRBV2 and TRBJ1-1; 8 nucleotides match TRBD1. This receptor was identified in an adult with an advanced solid tumor such as melanoma, head and neck, liver or kidney cancer. This sample comprised CD4+ or CD8+ T cells sorted from blood, obtained in a trial of the OX40 agonist ivuxolimab. The CDR3: CASSGQGGTEAFF. In nucleotides, the CDR3 is TGTGCCAGCTCAGGACAGGGTGGGACTGAAGCTTTCTTT.